Shown below are 16 T cell receptor beta chains from a single sample sequenced in a study of neurological immune-mediated disorders. TCRdb independently ran MiXCR on the 5' RACE reads; one entry per CDR3 protein. Seen here are roughly 100,000 distinct CDR3 sequences, around 3.5% observed once, and the top ten hold about 2.9%. The sequencing input was PBMCs. These receptors originate from a woman in her fifties or sixties with multiple sclerosis.

This clonotype was picked up many times. The chain joins TRBV5-1 to TRBJ1-1; D call uncertain. Germline V gene lookup returns CDR1 SGHRS and CDR2 YFSETQ. The CDR3 runs to 14 residues. V lost 4 bases to trimming and J lost 6 bases, with 16 bases between them. Here the CDR3 reads CASSPPLEGAEAFF. CDR3 coding DNA: TGCGCCAGCAGCCCGCCCTTGGAGGGCGCTGAAGCTTTCTTT.

This clonotype was counted only a few times. The gene calls are TRBV9 and TRBJ2-3, with D possibly matching TRBD1 (5 bases). Trimming stripped 4 bases from V and 0 bases from J, with 18 bases between. The CDR3 spans 17 residues. From germline, CDR1 is SGDLS and CDR2 YYNGEE. The CDR3 DNA reads TGTGCCAGCAGCTCGGGTAGGGGCGCGTCGAGCACAGATACGCAGTATTTT. Protein: CASSSGRGASSTDTQYF.

This clonotype was counted at least ten times. V usage is TRBV7-6 and J usage is TRBJ1-3; D not certain. This CDR3 contains 17 residues. V shed 2 bases and J shed 0 bases, with 14 bases lying between them. Germline V CDR1 and CDR2: SGHVS, FNYEAQ. In nucleotides, the CDR3 is TGTGCCAGCAGCTTATTTGCACAGACCGACTCTGGAAACACCATATATTTT. It encodes CASSLFAQTDSGNTIYF.

There are many counts of this clonotype. CDR3 in amino acids: CSARLAVKETQYF. The DNA of the CDR3 is TGCAGTGCTAGATTAGCGGTCAAAGAGACCCAGTACTTC. This chain connects TRBV20-1 to TRBJ2-5; possibly TRBD2 for D (6 bases). CDR1 is DFQATT, CDR2 SNEGSKA, per germline (reference sequence). The V end lost 2 bases, the J end lost 3 bases, and 10 bases lay between the germline ends. CDR3 length: 13 residues.

This clonotype appeared a few times. The DNA for the CDR3 is TGTGCCAGCAGAGACGGGACTAGCGGAGAGACCCAGTACTTC. Protein sequence: CASRDGTSGETQYF. The V gene is TRBV25-1, the J gene TRBJ2-5, with 11 bases matching TRBD2. The CDR3 contains 14 residues. The V segment lost 6 bases and the J segment 4 bases; nucleotides outside the gene matches: 4. Germline CDR1 is MGHDK and CDR2 is SYGVNS.

This clonotype appeared many times. The chain recombines TRBV5-1 with TRBJ2-2; 12 bases are shared with TRBD2. Germline CDR1 SGHRS, CDR2 YFSETQ. Trimming at V came to 4 bases and at J to 0 bases, leaving 13 bases not matched to a gene. This CDR3 has 20 amino acids. CDR3 DNA sequence: TGCGCCAGCAGCCCGCAATCCCTACTAGCGGGGGGTCCGAACACCGGGGAGCTGTTTTTT. It yields the protein CASSPQSLLAGGPNTGELFF.

This clonotype was observed at least ten times. The V and J genes are TRBV12-3 or TRBV12-4 and TRBJ2-3; D may be TRBD2 (6 bases). The length of the CDR3 is 14 residues. Trimming shortened V by 3 bases and J by 6 bases, and 13 bases separated the two germline ends. The CDR3 here is CASSLGRGPDTQYF. In DNA form, the CDR3 reads TGTGCCAGCAGTTTGGGGCGGGGCCCCGATACGCAGTATTTT.

To note about this clonotype: This is likely a read error, given that the CDR3 carries no conserved phenylalanine or tryptophan at its end. The chain links TRBV7-2 to TRBJ1-2, with D perhaps matching TRBD1 (6 bases). Trimming took off 5 bases at V and 4 bases at J, with 17 bases between the two ends. The CDR3 runs to 15 residues. The germline CDR1 and CDR2 sequences are SGHTA and FQGNSA. CDR3 sequence reads: CASSPRRGPGYGYTN. The CDR3 DNA sequence: TGTGCCAGCAGCCCCCGCAGGGGTCCTGGCTATGGCTACACCAAC.

Note on this clonotype: This could be a read error, since a much larger clone is one nucleotide away. The chain couples TRBV15 to TRBJ1-2, with TRBD1 identical over 12 bases. The CDR3 has 19 residues. Germline values: CDR1 LNHNV, CDR2 YYDKDF (reference sequence). The chain's CDR3 is CATRRDGTGGAFSSYGYTF. In DNA form, the CDR3 reads TGTGCCACCAGAAGAGACGGGACAGGGGGCGCCTTTTCTAGCTATGGCTACACCTTC.

This clonotype was seen ten or more times. The J gene is TRBJ2-3, the V gene TRBV12-3 or TRBV12-4, with D hard to call. V was cut by 4 bases and J by 6 bases, with 11 bases left in between. The CDR3 has 13 amino acids. CDR3 sequence (DNA): TGTGCCAGCAGTTCTGCCTCTGTGGATACGCAGTATTTT. This sequence encodes CASSSASVDTQYF.

The sample holds many counts of this clonotype. This chain uses TRBV5-1 with TRBJ2-2; D is unresolved. The germline gives CDR1 SGHRS, CDR2 YFSETQ. V was shortened by 4 bases and J by 0 bases, with 7 bases between the two germline ends. The CDR3 contains 14 residues. The CDR3 is CASSPTPNTGELFF. DNA for the CDR3: TGCGCCAGCAGCCCTACCCCGAACACCGGGGAGCTGTTTTTT.

This clonotype was recorded many times. The V gene is TRBV7-2, the J gene TRBJ1-5; 9 bases align to TRBD1. Trimming at V came to 4 bases and at J to 7 bases, leaving 8 bases not matched to a gene. Germline V gene lookup returns CDR1 SGHTA and CDR2 FQGNSA. The CDR3 runs to 15 residues. In nucleotides, the CDR3 is TGTGCCAGCAGCTCCCGACAGGGGGAGGGACAGCCCCAGCATTTT. This encodes CASSSRQGEGQPQHF.

There are many counts of this clonotype. The V and J genes are TRBV5-1 and TRBJ2-1, with a tentative D call TRBD2 (7 bases). Deletions cut 0 bases from V and 10 bases from J, with 14 bases between. Germline V gene lookup returns CDR1 SGHRS and CDR2 YFSETQ. The CDR3 runs 14 residues. CDR3 DNA sequence: TGCGCCAGCAGCTTGGGAGGGGGGGCCGGCGAGCAGTTCTTC. This codes for CASSLGGGAGEQFF.

This clonotype was observed at least ten times. This chain uses TRBV27 with TRBJ2-7; 9 bases are shared with TRBD2. J was trimmed by 11 bases and V by 4 bases; bases with no gene match: 9. From germline, CDR1 is MNHEY and CDR2 SMNVEV (reference sequence). The CDR3 runs to 13 residues. As DNA, the CDR3 is TGTGCCAGCAGTTCCCCCCCCTCTAGCGGGGAGTACTTC. This encodes CASSSPPSSGEYF.

This clonotype has at least ten counts. CDR3 sequence reads: CASSLGGTNGNEQFF. The CDR3 DNA is TGCGCCAGCAGCTTGGGGGGTACTAATGGCAATGAGCAGTTCTTC. The chain combines TRBV5-1 with TRBJ2-1, with D hard to call. The CDR3 is made up of 15 amino acids. Trimming shortened V by 0 bases and J by 6 bases, and 13 bases separated the two germline ends. The germline CDR1 and CDR2 sequences are SGHRS and YFSETQ.

The sample holds many counts of this clonotype. The chain carries TRBV5-1 and TRBJ2-1; possible D gene TRBD2, 5 bases. Trimming left V 3 bases short and J 1 base short, with 14 bases between. The CDR3 extends over 16 amino acids. Germline-derived CDR1 and CDR2 are SGHRS and YFSETQ. CDR3 nucleotide sequence: TGCGCCAGCAGCTCTGGACTCCTCAATTCCTACAATGAGCAGTTCTTC. This codes for CASSSGLLNSYNEQFF.